The sequence of this TCR beta chain was determined in a study of OX40 agonist ivuxolimab in advanced cancers. In the study overall: Patients with prior anti-PD-1, anti-PD-L1 or anti-CTLA-4 therapy were eligible; 40% to 45% had some.

After removal of 10 bases from V and 3 bases from J, the junction contained 6 bases not matched to a gene. This CDR3 is 13 amino acids long. Germline CDR1 is MNHEY and CDR2 is SMNVEV (reference sequence). TCRdb keeps only in-frame clones here, not all; method: immunoSEQ multiplex PCR. The table includes tens of thousands of clones, more than 65% detected once. This sample comprised CD4+ or CD8+ T cells sorted from blood, obtained in a trial of the OX40 agonist ivuxolimab. The TCR originated in an adult with an advanced solid tumor such as melanoma, head and neck, liver or kidney cancer. This chain joins TRBV27 and TRBJ2-7, with 10 bases fitting TRBD1. The CDR3 coding sequence is TGTGCCACCGGGACAGGGGAAGTCTACGAGCAGTACTTC. Translated: CATGTGEVYEQYF.